This T cell receptor beta chain appears in the sequencing data of a study of OX40 agonist ivuxolimab in advanced cancers. Whole-study context: Head and neck, renal cell, melanoma or hepatocellular carcinoma were the cancers that dose-escalation patients had. General study findings and limits: At 0.1 to 3.0 mg/kg and by week 6, clonal expansion occurred in CD4+ and CD8+ blood T cells.

In the case of this clone: Its matching antigen is unknown.

This CDR3 has 14 amino acids. V lost 1 base and J lost 7, with 9 bases in between. The germline V gene encodes CDR1 SGHNT and CDR2 YYREEE (reference sequence). Here immunoSEQ multiplex PCR was the method, and the copy in TCRdb shows in-frame clones only, minus some. The sample has about 32,000 clones, about 90% seen once. The material sequenced was CD4+ or CD8+ T cells sorted from blood, taken in a trial of the OX40 agonist ivuxolimab. V is TRBV5-4 and J is TRBJ1-6; no reliable D call. The source is an adult with an advanced solid tumor such as melanoma, head and neck, liver or kidney cancer. CDR3 in DNA: TGTGCCAGCAGCTTGTTCGTGGCAAATTCACCCCTCCACTTT. It encodes CASSLFVANSPLHF.